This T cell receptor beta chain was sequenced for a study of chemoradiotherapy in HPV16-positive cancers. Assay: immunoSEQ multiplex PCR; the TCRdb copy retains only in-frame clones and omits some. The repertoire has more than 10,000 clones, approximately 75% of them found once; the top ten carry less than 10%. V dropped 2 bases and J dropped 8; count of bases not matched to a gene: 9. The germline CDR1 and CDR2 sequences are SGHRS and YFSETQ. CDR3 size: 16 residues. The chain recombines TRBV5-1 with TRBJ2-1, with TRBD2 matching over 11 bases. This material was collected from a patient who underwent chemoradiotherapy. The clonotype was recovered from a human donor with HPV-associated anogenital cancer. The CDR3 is CASSLTTSGSSDEQFF. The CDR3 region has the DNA TGCGCCAGCAGCTTAACAACTAGCGGGAGTAGCGATGAGCAGTTCTTC.